The T cell receptor beta chain described here comes from a study of tumor and adjacent non-tumor tissue in lung cancer. This sample's RNA came from whole unsorted tissue. This non-tumor lung sample came from over 3 cm beyond the tumor edge. Details on this clonotype: A read error may produce the germline difference seen at one junction end.

The CDR3 contains 12 residues. Germline CDR1 reads MDHEN; CDR2 reads SYDVKM. The library came from three nested PCR rounds adapted from ARM-PCR protocols. Each CDR3 protein gets one entry after TCRdb re-called the multiplex PCR reads with MiXCR. The sample has around 76,000 distinct CDR3 sequences; 76% are singletons. This sequence was found in a man in his 70s with non-small cell lung cancer. The sample comprised distant non-tumor lung tissue. The V and J genes are TRBV28 and TRBJ1-2; D is undetermined. This chain's CDR3 is CASTLKGYDYTF. The DNA for the CDR3 is TGTGCCAGCACCCTTAAAGGGTATGACTACACCTTC.